This T cell receptor beta chain is from a study of spatial heterogeneity in lung cancer. Whole-study context: Beta-chain sequences consistently outnumbered alpha-chain sequences in detection.

From the 5' RACE reads, TCRdb called clonotypes with MiXCR, one entry per CDR3 protein. This sample carries some 52,000 distinct CDR3 sequences, 6% to 9% of them seen once, and the ten largest clones take about 3%. Documented time point: sample taken at primary tumor resection. Unsorted samples of tumor, nontumor lung or frozen PBMC had their whole RNA sequenced. The CDR3 is 16 residues long. Germline V gene data show CDR1 as MDHEN and CDR2 as SYDVKM. V shed 6 bases and J shed 0 bases, with 12 bases lying between them. This clonotype turned up a few times. The rearrangement links TRBV28 to TRBJ2-6, with TRBD2 as a possible D gene (6 bases). This TCR was recovered from a female donor with early-stage non-small cell lung cancer. The source was PBMCs, collected at surgery. CDR3 nucleotide sequence: TGTGCCAGCAGAAGTGGGGGGAGCTCTGGGGCCAACGTCCTGACTTTC. Protein: CASRSGGSSGANVLTF. Looking up the rest from reference TRBV28 and TRBJ2-6 gives the full variable domain: DVKVTQSSRYLVKRTGEKVFLECVQDMDHENMFWYRQDPGLGLRLIYFSYDVKMKEKGDIPEGYSVSREKKERFSLILESASTNQTSMYLCASRSGGSSGANVLTFGAGSRLTVL.